This note documents a single T cell receptor (beta chain) sequence. These data belong to a study of blood T cell repertoires in COVID-19. Across the whole study: Sites in the United States, Italy and Spain provided acute and convalescent COVID-19 samples. Sources were T cells, B-cell-depleted T cells, or PBMCs; the material itself was cDNA or gDNA.

This CDR3 region has 13 residues. CDR1 and CDR2 from the germline V gene are SGHTA and FQGNSA. V was pared by 7 bases and J by 1 base, with 2 bases of the junction left unmatched. Per the study methods: Using reference gene primer amplification, nucleated cell counts were estimated. TCRdb's copy holds only in-frame clones and misses some; the assay was immunoSEQ multiplex PCR. That table furnishes V, J and clone size, whereas the DNA furnished D and trimming. The sample includes about 200,000 clones, 86% seen only once; the top ten take 2% to 2.5%. The chain carries TRBV7-2 and TRBJ1-1; 8 nucleotides agree with TRBD1. What was sequenced was peripheral blood. This TCR came from a woman aged 50 to 60 with acute or convalescent COVID-19. In DNA form, the CDR3 reads TGTGCCAGCAACGGACAGGGGAACACTGAAGCTTTCTTT. Protein sequence: CASNGQGNTEAFF.